The 17 T cell receptor beta chains below all came from one sample that was sequenced in a study of T cells in tuberculosis (dated by TCRdb to between 2017 and 2018). The library was made by the immunoSEQ multiplex PCR assay. The table comes from immuneACCESS by way of TCRdb, which keeps in-frame sequences with V and J called. Part of the clones is missing from these tables; in studies checked, under half for an unresolved V gene and the rest for unknown reasons. Counted in this sample were roughly 30,000 clones; approximately 90% of them appeared once. Of the sample, roughly 2.4% is held by the ten largest clones. The sequenced material came from PBMCs. The receptors originated from a donor between 10 and 35 years old with latent tuberculosis or without tuberculosis infection.

The chain has TRBV5-5 and TRBJ1-1, with D possibly TRBD1 on 6 matching bases. Germline CDR1 is SGHKS and CDR2 is YYEKEE (reference sequence). V was clipped by 4 bases and J by 8 bases, with 15 bases between them. CDR3 length equals 13 residues. The CDR3 nucleotides read TGTGCCAGCAGCCCCCAACAGGGCCGAGAAGCTTTCTTT. As protein: CASSPQQGREAFF.

This clone was observed a few times. This rearrangement joins TRBV10-2 to TRBJ2-5; the D gene is possibly TRBD2 (6 bases). The ends were cut back, 6 bases at V and 2 bases at J, with 16 bases in the middle. Germline loops: CDR1 WSHSY, CDR2 SAAADI. CDR3 length: 15 residues. CDR3 sequence (DNA): TGCGCCAGCAGGGCTCACGGGGGTGGTCAAGAGACCCAGTACTTC. Protein product: CASRAHGGGQETQYF.

The chain is built from TRBV4-1 and TRBJ2-7; 9 bases are a match to TRBD2. Trimming took 1 base from V and 3 from J; bases not matched to a gene: 7. In germline, CDR1 is MGHRA, CDR2 YSYEKL. This CDR3 has 16 residues. The CDR3 reads CASSQAGTSLLYEQYF. The CDR3 DNA reads as TGCGCCAGCAGCCAAGCTGGGACTAGCCTCCTCTACGAGCAGTACTTC.

The chain recombines TRBV6-7 with TRBJ2-1; possible D gene TRBD1, 5 bases. TRBV6-7 counts as an open reading frame of uncertain function. There are 17 residues in the CDR3. Deletions cut 1 base from V and 6 bases from J, with 19 bases between. This chain's CDR3 is CASSYLTTGATSNEQFF. In nucleotides, the CDR3 is TGTGCCAGCAGTTACTTAACAACAGGAGCCACCTCCAATGAGCAGTTCTTC.

The gene calls are TRBV21-1 and TRBJ1-1. TRBV21-1 is listed as a pseudogene. The CDR3 runs 13 residues. The DNA of the CDR3 is TGTGCCAGCAGCAAAGCGAGTAACCCTGAAGCTTTCTTT. Residues: CASSKASNPEAFF.

The chain has TRBV4-2 and TRBJ2-7; D unresolved. CDR3 length: 14 amino acids. The ends were cut back, 0 bases at V and 0 bases at J, with 6 bases in the middle. Germline-derived CDR1 and CDR2 are LGHNA and YNFKEQ. DNA for the CDR3: TGTGCCAGCAGCCAAGACCGGAGCTCCTACGAGCAGTACTTC. This codes for CASSQDRSSYEQYF.

The chain carries TRBV19 and TRBJ1-1, with D possibly TRBD1 on 6 matching bases. The CDR3 extends over 14 amino acids. V gave up 5 bases and J gave up 1 base, with 11 bases separating them. Looked up from germline, CDR1 is LNHDA and CDR2 is SQIVND (reference sequence). The CDR3 loop reads CASSYLRGNTEAFF. CDR3 DNA sequence: TGTGCCAGTAGTTATCTCAGGGGGAACACTGAAGCTTTCTTT.

The rearrangement uses TRBV15 and TRBJ1-1; no firm D call. The germline CDR1 and CDR2 sequences are LNHNV and YYDKDF (reference sequence). Trimming stripped 1 base from V and 1 base from J, with 7 bases between. The length of the CDR3 is 14 residues. The DNA for the CDR3 is TGTGCCACCAGCAGAGCTATCGAGAACACTGAAGCTTTCTTT. Translated: CATSRAIENTEAFF.

This clone was seen once. V and J are TRBV6-6 and TRBJ2-1; 9 bases match TRBD2. There are 14 residues in the CDR3. CDR1 is MNHNY and CDR2 is SVGAGI in the germline V gene (reference sequence). V lost 7 bases, J lost 6 bases, and 7 bases stayed unmatched. The CDR3 sequence: CASNPAGGLNEQFF. CDR3 nucleotide sequence: TGTGCCAGCAACCCAGCGGGGGGCCTCAATGAGCAGTTCTTC.

The rearrangement uses TRBV14 and TRBJ2-7; possible D gene TRBD2, 8 bases. Germline CDR1 is SGHDN and CDR2 is FVKESK. Trimming pared 5 bases from V and 7 bases from J, leaving 27 bases between. The CDR3 has 17 residues. CDR3 DNA: TGTGCCAGCAGCGAACACAGGGGCGGGAGCGGGAGAGAAGAGCAGTACTTC. Translating it yields CASSEHRGGSGREEQYF.

The rearrangement uses TRBV9 and TRBJ2-5; 9 bases are shared with TRBD2. Germline assignment: CDR1 SGDLS and CDR2 YYNGEE. This CDR3 contains 15 residues. The ends lost 1 base at V and 2 bases at J; junction bases unmatched: 3. The CDR3 spells CASSVLAGGQETQYF. The DNA of the CDR3 is TGTGCCAGCAGCGTATTGGCGGGGGGGCAAGAGACCCAGTACTTC.

The chain joins TRBV7-9 to TRBJ2-7, with 8 bases matching TRBD2. CDR1 SEHNR and CDR2 FQNEAQ come from the germline V gene (reference sequence). V shed 2 bases and J 4 bases; nucleotides not matched to a gene: 4. This CDR3 is 14 amino acids long. The CDR3 coding sequence is TGTGCCAGCAGCTTACGCGGGGGGACTTACGAGCAGTACTTC. It codes for CASSLRGGTYEQYF.

V usage is TRBV6-1 and J usage is TRBJ2-1; weak D call: TRBD1 (5 bases). The CDR3 covers 14 residues. V was clipped by 3 bases and J by 8 bases, with 14 bases between them. Germline CDR1 and CDR2: MNHNS and SASEGT. As DNA, the CDR3 is TGTGCCAGCAGTGATAGATCTGGGGCCGATGAGCAGTTCTTC. This codes for CASSDRSGADEQFF.

The genes are TRBV28 and TRBJ2-6, with TRBD1 matching 7 bases. This CDR3 spans 20 amino acids. Germline-derived CDR1 and CDR2 are MDHEN and SYDVKM. V gave up 6 bases and J gave up 0 bases; unmatched junction bases: 17. In DNA form, the CDR3 reads TGTGCCAGCAGGGCTTTTCCCGGGACAGACCCTATCTCTGGGGCCAACGTCCTGACTTTC. Residues: CASRAFPGTDPISGANVLTF.

The chain carries TRBV19 and TRBJ1-1; D uncertain. The CDR3 extends over 13 amino acids. Per the germline V gene, CDR1 is LNHDA and CDR2 is SQIVND (reference sequence). Trimming cost V 1 base and J 4 bases, with 7 bases left between them. The CDR3 DNA reads TGTGCCAGTAGTATAGGAGGTGGCACTGAAGCTTTCTTT. As protein: CASSIGGGTEAFF.

This chain joins TRBV27 and TRBJ2-5; D is perhaps TRBD2 (5 bases). Germline loops: CDR1 MNHEY, CDR2 SMNVEV (reference sequence). The germline V and J ends were trimmed by 5 bases and 2 bases, with 18 bases remaining between them. The CDR3 spans 16 residues. Written as DNA, the CDR3 is TGTGCCAGCAGTCCGCACCTAGCACGGGGACAAGAGACCCAGTACTTC. It is translated as CASSPHLARGQETQYF.

The J gene is TRBJ1-2, the V gene TRBV10-3, with 10 bases identical to TRBD1. Germline CDR1 reads ENHRY; CDR2 reads SYGVKD. With 4 bases clipped from V and 8 bases from J, the junction kept 10 bases outside the gene matches. CDR3 size: 15 residues. CDR3 DNA sequence: TGTGCCATCAGTGCAGAGGGACAGGGGATATACGGCTACACCTTC. Amino acids: CAISAEGQGIYGYTF.